A single sample is the source of the 15 T cell receptor beta chains below, sequenced in a study of T cell clonotyping in hematopoietic cell transplantation. Using immunoSEQ multiplex PCR, the repertoire was profiled, and TCRdb retains in-frame clones only, with some absent. The repertoire includes fewer than 7,000 clones, roughly 70% of them detected once, and 25% to 30% sits in the top ten. The input for sequencing was PBMCs, taken 180 days after allogeneic stem cell transplant. These receptors were obtained from a male patient aged 45 to 59 who had an allogeneic stem cell transplant from an unrelated donor, so the T cells may come from the graft donor. Some clones in this sample may be carry-over from other donors' samples.

V and J are TRBV10-3 and TRBJ1-5; D is perhaps TRBD1 (6 bases). The germline CDR1 and CDR2 sequences are ENHRY and SYGVKD. The CDR3 totals 15 residues. V was clipped by 0 bases and J by 3 bases, with 9 bases between them. The CDR3, as DNA: TGTGCCATCAGTGAGTCGGGGGCAATCAATCAGCCCCAGCATTTT. Amino acid sequence: CAISESGAINQPQHF.

This rearrangement joins TRBV6-1 to TRBJ1-2; maybe TRBD1 (5 bases). V lost 6 bases and J 4 bases, leaving 12 bases between the germline ends. Per germline, CDR1 MNHNS and CDR2 SASEGT. The CDR3 extends over 13 amino acids. In nucleotides, the CDR3 is TGTGCCAGCAGGGTTATTCAGGGCTATGGCTACACCTTC. Translation: CASRVIQGYGYTF.

The chain uses TRBV5-1 and TRBJ1-1; D is ambiguous. The CDR3 length is 14 residues. Germline loops: CDR1 SGHRS, CDR2 YFSETQ. The ends were cut back, 1 base at V and 1 base at J, with 8 bases in the middle. CDR3 loop: CASSLLSANTEAFF. In DNA form, the CDR3 reads TGCGCCAGCAGCTTGTTGTCGGCGAACACTGAAGCTTTCTTT. Complete variable domain (other parts from reference TRBV5-1 and TRBJ1-1): KAGVTQTPRYLIKTRGQQVTLSCSPISGHRSVSWYQQTPGQGLQFLFEYFSETQRNKGNFPGRFSGRQFSNSRSEMNVSTLELGDSALYLCASSLLSANTEAFFGQGTRLTVV.

The chain recombines TRBV25-1 with TRBJ1-2; D is ambiguous. CDR3 length: 13 residues. Germline CDR1 and CDR2: MGHDK and SYGVNS. V was shortened by 3 bases and J by 2 bases, with 7 bases between the two germline ends. The CDR3 spells CASSEASNYGYTF. CDR3 in DNA: TGTGCCAGCAGTGAGGCTTCCAACTATGGCTACACCTTC.

The chain uses TRBV4-2 and TRBJ2-3, with a tentative D call TRBD1 (6 bases). Trimming took off 8 bases at V and 0 bases at J, with 18 bases between the two ends. The CDR3 is 16 amino acids. Germline V gene data show CDR1 as LGHNA and CDR2 as YNFKEQ. CDR3 residues: CASLALGAVSTDTQYF. The CDR3 DNA reads as TGTGCCAGCCTCGCCCTGGGGGCCGTTAGCACAGATACGCAGTATTTT.

This clone was counted a few times. The V gene is TRBV7-9, the J gene TRBJ1-4, with D unresolved. The germline CDR1 and CDR2 sequences are SEHNR and FQNEAQ (reference sequence). V was shortened by 5 bases and J by 6 bases, with 7 bases between the two germline ends. The CDR3 is 12 residues long. The CDR3, as DNA: TGTGCCAGCAGCCCAGGTGATGAAAAACTGTTTTTT. Residues: CASSPGDEKLFF.

This chain connects TRBV28 to TRBJ2-7; 7 bases agree with TRBD2. This CDR3 is built from 18 residues. Germline V CDR1 and CDR2: MDHEN, SYDVKM. V was pared by 5 bases and J by 0 bases, with 16 bases of the junction left unmatched. DNA of the CDR3: TGTGCCAGCAGTACCTTCATCCCGGGGGGAAGGAGCTCCTACGAGCAGTACTTC. Amino acids: CASSTFIPGGRSSYEQYF.

This clone was seen a handful of times. The V call is TRBV4-3, the J call TRBJ1-2; D is unclear. V dropped 0 bases and J dropped 6 bases, with 14 bases sitting between them. The CDR3 totals 15 residues. The germline gives CDR1 LGHNA, CDR2 YSLEER. CDR3 sequence: CASSQDRHEEDGYTF. For the CDR3, the DNA is TGCGCCAGCAGCCAAGATAGGCATGAAGAGGATGGCTACACCTTC.

This clone was counted once. This chain uses TRBV7-2 with TRBJ1-2; D is unclear. Germline V gene lookup returns CDR1 SGHTA and CDR2 FQGNSA. This CDR3 is built from 12 residues. V was pared by 3 bases and J by 3 bases, with 5 bases between. In DNA, the CDR3 is TGTGCCAGCAGCTTTCTTTACTATGGCTACACCTTC. Protein: CASSFLYYGYTF.

This clone was observed a single time. V gene TRBV5-7 combines with J gene TRBJ2-2; the match to TRBD2 covers 12 bases. TRBV5-7 is an ORF; its function is uncertain. The CDR3 is made up of 19 amino acids. The V gene end was trimmed by 0 bases and the J gene end by 6 bases; junction bases not matched to a gene: 12. CDR3 coding DNA: TGTGCCAGCAGCTTGGTTCGGCGACTAGCGGGAGTTCGTGCCGGGGAGCTGTTTTTT. It specifies CASSLVRRLAGVRAGELFF.

The rearrangement uses TRBV18 and TRBJ2-7; D may be TRBD2 (6 bases). The CDR3 has 14 amino acids. Germline loops: CDR1 KGHSH, CDR2 LQKENI. The V and J ends lost 3 bases and 5 bases respectively, with 14 bases between them. The chain's CDR3 is CASSPGTFPHEQYF. The CDR3 DNA sequence: TGTGCCAGCTCACCCGGGACTTTCCCCCACGAGCAGTACTTC.

This rearrangement joins TRBV14 to TRBJ2-7; TRBD2 matches at 11 bases. The CDR3 has 15 residues. V dropped 1 base and J dropped 1; count of bases not matched to a gene: 0. CDR1 SGHDN and CDR2 FVKESK come from the germline V gene. The CDR3 nucleotides are TGTGCCAGCAGCCAAGTAGCGGGAGGGTCCTACGAGCAGTACTTC. Protein product: CASSQVAGGSYEQYF.

The CDR3 bases are TGTGCCAGCAGCCGGAGGGCGGGAGCAGATACGCAGTATTTT. Translation: CASSRRAGADTQYF. The rearrangement joins TRBV9 to TRBJ2-3, with 7 nucleotides matching TRBD2. Trimming took 4 bases from V and 4 from J; bases not matched to a gene: 6. This CDR3 spans 14 amino acids. CDR1 and CDR2 (germline): SGDLS, YYNGEE.

The V call is TRBV13, the J call TRBJ1-2; D is perhaps TRBD1 (5 bases). The CDR3 length is 18 residues. Trimming removed 6 bases from V and 5 bases from J, with 28 bases in between. Looked up from germline, CDR1 is PRHDT and CDR2 is FYEKMQ (reference sequence). The CDR3 region is CASRLKGSGVAMEYGYTF. The CDR3, as DNA: TGTGCCAGCAGGCTTAAGGGTTCGGGGGTTGCGATGGAATATGGCTACACCTTC. The full variable domain, completed using reference TRBV13 and TRBJ1-2, is AAGVIQSPRHLIKEKRETATLKCYPIPRHDTVYWYQQGPGQDPQFLISFYEKMQSDKGSIPDRFSAQQFSDYHSELNMSSLELGDSALYFCASRLKGSGVAMEYGYTFGSGTRLTVV.

This clone was seen only a few times. The V gene is TRBV2, the J gene TRBJ1-5; 7 nucleotides agree with TRBD1. V was clipped by 4 bases and J by 3 bases; unmatched bases: 3. The germline V gene has CDR1 SNHLY and CDR2 FYNNEI. CDR3 length: 14 amino acids. CDR3 sequence (DNA): TGTGCCAGCAGTGTGACAGGGAACAATCAGCCCCAGCATTTT. Translation gives CASSVTGNNQPQHF.